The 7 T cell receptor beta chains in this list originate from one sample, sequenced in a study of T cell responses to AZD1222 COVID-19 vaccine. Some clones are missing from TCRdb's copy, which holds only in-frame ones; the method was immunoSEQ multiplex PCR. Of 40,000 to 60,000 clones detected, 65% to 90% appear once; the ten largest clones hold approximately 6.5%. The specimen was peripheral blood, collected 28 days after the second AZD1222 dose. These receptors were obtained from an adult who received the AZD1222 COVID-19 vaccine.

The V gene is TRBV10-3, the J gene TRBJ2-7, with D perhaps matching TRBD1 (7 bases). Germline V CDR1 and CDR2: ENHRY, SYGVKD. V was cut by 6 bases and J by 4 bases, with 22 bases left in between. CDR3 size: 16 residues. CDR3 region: CAISDGGDSRPYEQYF. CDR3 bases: TGTGCCATCAGCGACGGCGGGGACAGTCGGCCATACGAGCAGTACTTC.

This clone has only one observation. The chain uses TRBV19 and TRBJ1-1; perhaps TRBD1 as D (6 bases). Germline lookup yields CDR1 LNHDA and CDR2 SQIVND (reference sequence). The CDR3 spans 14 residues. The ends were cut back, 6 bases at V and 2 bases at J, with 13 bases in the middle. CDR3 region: CASSPNRVNTEAFF. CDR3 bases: TGTGCCAGTAGCCCAAACAGGGTAAACACTGAAGCTTTCTTT.

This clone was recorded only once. CDR3 loop: CASSRPSVVGELFF. The CDR3 region has the DNA TGTGCCAGCAGCCGTCCTTCGGTTGTCGGGGAGCTGTTTTTT. This sequence joins TRBV3-1 (or the pseudogene TRBV3-2) and TRBJ2-2; D remains ambiguous. This CDR3 region has 14 residues. The V gene lost 4 bases and the J gene lost 7 bases, with 13 bases spanning the gap. CDR1 is LGHDT, CDR2 YNNKEL, per germline (reference sequence).

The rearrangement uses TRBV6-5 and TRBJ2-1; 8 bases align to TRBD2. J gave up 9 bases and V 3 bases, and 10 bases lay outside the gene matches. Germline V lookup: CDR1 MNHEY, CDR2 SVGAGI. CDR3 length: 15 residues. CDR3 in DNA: TGTGCCAGCAGTTATGCCGGGACTAGAACTAGTGAGCAGTTCTTC. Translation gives CASSYAGTRTSEQFF.

The chain's CDR3 is CASSFGQGGFYEQYF. The CDR3 coding sequence is TGTGCCAGCAGTTTTGGACAGGGGGGGTTCTACGAGCAGTACTTC. The chain combines TRBV6-2 or TRBV6-3 with TRBJ2-7; TRBD1 aligns across 10 bases. This CDR3 is 15 amino acids long. Unmatched junction bases numbered 6, after V lost 4 bases and J lost 3 bases. Germline loops: CDR1 MNHEY, CDR2 SVGEGT.

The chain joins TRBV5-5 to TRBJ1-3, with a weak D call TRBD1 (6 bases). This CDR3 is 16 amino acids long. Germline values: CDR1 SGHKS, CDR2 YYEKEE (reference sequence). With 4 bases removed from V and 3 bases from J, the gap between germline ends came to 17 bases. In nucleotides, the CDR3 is TGTGCCAGCAGCCCTGGTTGGGGGGCGAATGGAAACACCATATATTTT. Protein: CASSPGWGANGNTIYF.

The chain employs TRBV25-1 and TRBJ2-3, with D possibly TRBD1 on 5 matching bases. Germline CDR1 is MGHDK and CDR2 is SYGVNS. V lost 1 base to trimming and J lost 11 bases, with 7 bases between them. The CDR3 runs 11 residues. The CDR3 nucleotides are TGTGCCAGCAGTGAATTGGACAAGCAGTATTTT. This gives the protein CASSELDKQYF.